These 22 T cell receptor beta chains originate from one sample sequenced in a study of T cells expressing NK-cell markers. Each CDR3 protein gets one entry in TCRdb, which reprocessed the 5' RACE reads and gives no DNA. Recorded here are hundreds of thousands of distinct CDR3 sequences; the top ten clones represent 7.3%. Sequenced material: blood T cells: a sorted CD56 or NKG2C T cell subset, CD4+ or CD8+ T cells, or bulk PBMC T cells (not recorded which). The receptors stem from a woman between 18 and 70 years old in good health.

V is TRBV20-1 and J is TRBJ2-2; TCRdb indicates TRBD1, and absent DNA this call remains unverified. Germline V CDR1 and CDR2: DFQATT, SNEGSKA (reference sequence). The CDR3 sequence is 15 residues long. The CDR3: CSARDPRGGPGELFF.

The V and J genes are TRBV7-2 and TRBJ2-4. The CDR3 spans 11 residues. Per the germline V gene, CDR1 is SGHTA and CDR2 is FQGNSA. CDR3 in amino acids: CASSDENIQYF.

This rearrangement joins TRBV5-1 to TRBJ2-3; the D call from TCRdb, TRBD1, cannot be confirmed without DNA. Germline values: CDR1 SGHRS, CDR2 YFSETQ. The CDR3 consists of 14 residues. This chain's CDR3 is CASSVLGGTDTQYF.

The chain is built from TRBV12-3 or TRBV12-4 and TRBJ1-2; checking the TCRdb D call of TRBD1 is not possible without DNA. The CDR3 spans 13 residues. The CDR3: CASSWDGLNGYTF.

The rearrangement uses TRBV10-3 and TRBJ2-3; TCRdb designates TRBD1, a call that cannot be tested without DNA. Germline V gives CDR1 ENHRY, CDR2 SYGVKD. CDR3 size: 15 residues. CDR3 sequence reads: CASRNPTLSTDTQYF.

The rearrangement uses TRBV11-1 and TRBJ2-4; the TRBD2 assignment by TCRdb is unverifiable without DNA. CDR1 and CDR2 from the germline V gene are SGHAT and FQDESV (reference sequence). The CDR3 has 19 amino acids. Here the CDR3 reads CASSASFQLAAYFKNIQYF. Full variable domain (missing parts from reference TRBV11-1 and TRBJ2-4): EAEVAQSPRYKITEKSQAVAFWCDPISGHATLYWYRQILGQGPELLVQFQDESVVDDSQLPKDRFSAERLKGVDSTLKIQPAELGDSAMYLCASSASFQLAAYFKNIQYFGAGTRLSVL.

The chain recombines TRBV25-1 with TRBJ2-1. CDR3 length: 14 residues. Looked up from germline, CDR1 is MGHDK and CDR2 is SYGVNS. This CDR3 is CASSEYISGNEQFF. Supplemented by reference TRBV25-1 and TRBJ2-1, the full variable domain reads EADIYQTPRYLVIGTGKKITLECSQTMGHDKMYWYQQDPGMELHLIHYSYGVNSTEKGDLSSESTVSRIRTEHFPLTLESARPSHTSQYLCASSEYISGNEQFFGPGTRLTVL.

The chain links TRBV6-2 or TRBV6-3 to TRBJ1-1. Germline CDR1 MNHEY, CDR2 SVGEGT. CDR3 length equals 14 residues. The CDR3: CASTLPDGSDEAFF.

The V gene is TRBV12-3 or TRBV12-4, the J gene TRBJ1-1. The CDR3 runs 12 residues. The CDR3 reads CASKNRSGEAFF.

The chain couples TRBV12-3 or TRBV12-4 to TRBJ2-1. This CDR3 has 15 amino acids. CDR3 loop: CASSFGGNSLNEQFF.

The rearrangement joins TRBV15 to TRBJ2-2; absent DNA, TCRdb's TRBD2 call cannot be checked. The CDR3 has 16 residues. From germline, CDR1 is LNHNV and CDR2 YYDKDF (reference sequence). CDR3 sequence: CATSASSPTNTGELFF.

V usage is TRBV7-3 and J usage is TRBJ2-4; TCRdb indicates TRBD1, and absent DNA this call remains unverified. Germline CDR1 SGHTA, CDR2 FQGTGA. The CDR3 length is 13 residues. CDR3 loop: CASSSTGPMTGYF.

The rearrangement uses TRBV27 and TRBJ2-6; as DNA is missing, the TRBD1 call by TCRdb cannot be tested. Germline CDR1 is MNHEY and CDR2 is SMNVEV (reference sequence). This CDR3 has 16 amino acids. CDR3 in amino acids: CASSFGGGSGANVLTF.

V gene TRBV7-2 combines with J gene TRBJ1-5; as DNA is missing, the TRBD1 call by TCRdb cannot be tested. Germline-derived CDR1 and CDR2 are SGHTA and FQGNSA. The CDR3 is made up of 14 amino acids. The CDR3 protein is CASSPQVSNQPQHF. Full variable domain (missing parts from reference TRBV7-2 and TRBJ1-5): GAGVSQSPSNKVTEKGKDVELRCDPISGHTALYWYRQSLGQGLEFLIYFQGNSAPDKSGLPSDRFSAERTGGSVSTLTIQRTQQEDSAVYLCASSPQVSNQPQHFGDGTRLSIL.

The chain has TRBV27 and TRBJ2-7; TCRdb designates TRBD1, a call that cannot be tested without DNA. This CDR3 has 14 residues. CDR1 is MNHEY and CDR2 is SMNVEV in the germline V gene (reference sequence). The CDR3 reads CASSWGTSSYEQYF.

The chain combines TRBV7-2 with TRBJ1-5. From germline, CDR1 is SGHTA and CDR2 FQGNSA. The CDR3 runs 15 residues. The CDR3 loop reads CASSLEDYSNQPQHF.

The J gene is TRBJ2-2, the V gene TRBV27; the D gene TCRdb calls, TRBD2, cannot be checked with no DNA. Germline CDR1 MNHEY, CDR2 SMNVEV (reference sequence). The length of the CDR3 is 16 residues. This chain's CDR3 is CASRAIAGRNTGELFF.

The CDR3 sequence: CSARTSGGEQYF. V gene TRBV20-1 combines with J gene TRBJ2-7; absent DNA, TCRdb's TRBD2 call cannot be checked. The CDR3 loop spans 12 amino acids. Germline CDR1 DFQATT, CDR2 SNEGSKA (reference sequence).

The V gene is TRBV6-1, the J gene TRBJ1-1; TCRdb designates TRBD1, a call that cannot be tested without DNA. This CDR3 is 17 amino acids long. Germline values: CDR1 MNHNS, CDR2 SASEGT. The CDR3 sequence: CASRGSGTGGMNTEAFF.

The CDR3 sequence is CASSQNSPGLGADTQYF. The rearrangement links TRBV18 to TRBJ2-3; TCRdb designates TRBD1, a call that cannot be tested without DNA. The CDR3 contains 17 residues. Looked up from germline, CDR1 is KGHSH and CDR2 is LQKENI.

The V and J genes are TRBV3-1 and TRBJ2-1; no DNA is available, so the TRBD2 call from TCRdb remains unchecked. The germline V gene has CDR1 LGHDT and CDR2 YNNKEL (reference sequence). The CDR3 runs to 17 residues. CDR3 residues: CASSPTRGYSSYNEQFF.

V and J are TRBV13 and TRBJ2-7; there is no DNA to check the TCRdb D call of TRBD1. CDR3 length: 16 amino acids. Germline V gene lookup returns CDR1 PRHDT and CDR2 FYEKMQ (reference sequence). This CDR3 is CASSARDRGPRGEQYF.